A selection of T cell receptor beta chains follows, all from one sample in a study of CD8+CD57+ T cells in acquired aplastic anemia. MiXCR was run by TCRdb on the reads, yielding one entry per CDR3 protein. Of around 150,000 distinct CDR3 sequences listed, roughly 43% are singletons. Input material: sorted CD4+, CD8+, or CD8+CD57+ T cells (not recorded which) from PBMCs. The receptors were gathered from a human donor with aplastic anemia. Each CDR3 is given with its conserved first and last residue. A D gene is named only where the DNA matches it firmly. Clone size is stated in some rows and not others, as once, few, many or a class when expanded.

abundance	v_gene	j_gene	d_gene	CDR3nt	CDR3aa
.	TRBV11-1	TRBJ2-1	TRBD2	TGTGCCAGCAGCCCTAGCGGGGATGCATACAATGAGCAGTTCTTC	CASSPSGDAYNEQFF
many	TRBV29-1	TRBJ1-2	.	TGCAGCGTTGAAGCCGGAGGGAATGGCTACACCTTC	CSVEAGGNGYTF
.	TRBV11-2	TRBJ2-3	.	TGTGCCAGCAGCTTAGTGGGGCCTGGAGATACGCAGTATTTT	CASSLVGPGDTQYF
many	TRBV5-1	TRBJ2-1	TRBD2	TGCGCCAGCTCCCTAGCGGGTAACTCCTACAATGAGCAGTTCTTC	CASSLAGNSYNEQFF
.	TRBV6-1	TRBJ2-1	.	TGTGCCAGCAGTCCCCAGCGGAACTCCTACAATGAGCAGTTCTTC	CASSPQRNSYNEQFF
many	TRBV12-3/TRBV12-4	TRBJ2-2	.	TGTGCCAGCAGCGCTGGACGGGTCACGAACACCGGGGAGCTGTTTTTT	CASSAGRVTNTGELFF
many	TRBV20-1	TRBJ1-3	.	TGCAGTGCCTCCGTAAGGGTCCCTGACGGTATAAACACCATATATTTT	CSASVRVPDGINTIYF
many	TRBV2	TRBJ2-1	.	TGTGCCAGCAGGGGGCTAATGGTGCTTGAGCAGTTCTTC	CASRGLMVLEQFF
.	TRBV24-1	TRBJ2-1	.	TGTGCCACCAGTGATGGGCAAAGATACAATGAGCAGTTCTTC	CATSDGQRYNEQFF
few	TRBV6-1	TRBJ2-7	.	TGTGCCACCCGAGCGGGTTCCTCCTACGAGCAGTACTTC	CATRAGSSYEQYF
.	TRBV27	TRBJ1-1	.	TGTGCCAGCAGTTCACCGGACAAGCCCGGGGCTTTCTTT	CASSSPDKPGAFF
.	TRBV10-3	TRBJ2-7	.	TGTGCCATCAGTTCGGACAGGGACTACTACGAGCAGTACTTC	CAISSDRDYYEQYF
.	TRBV6-1	TRBJ1-1	.	TGTGCCAGCAGCCGGACCGATAGTGAGTTTGAAGCTTTCTTT	CASSRTDSEFEAFF
many	TRBV6-1	TRBJ2-3	TRBD2	TGTGCCAGCAAGGTAGCGGGAGCTACAGATACGCAGTATTTT	CASKVAGATDTQYF
.	TRBV10-3	TRBJ2-7	TRBD2	TGTGCCATCAGTTTGGCCGACGCGGGAGGTCTATACGAGCAGTACTTC	CAISLADAGGLYEQYF
.	TRBV10-3	TRBJ2-3	TRBD2	TGTGCCACCAGAGGACCTAGCGGGAGTACGCAGTATTTT	CATRGPSGSTQYF
.	TRBV7-2	TRBJ2-5	.	TGTGCCAGCAGCCCGCCCGCCGAAGAGACCCAGTACTTC	CASSPPAEETQYF
many	TRBV7-2	TRBJ2-1	.	TGTGCCAGCAGCTTAGAACACCCCTACAATGAGCAGTTCTTC	CASSLEHPYNEQFF
many	TRBV5-1	TRBJ2-7	.	TGCGCCAGCGCATGGGTTGGGACGCAAACCAGCGAGCAGTACTTC	CASAWVGTQTSEQYF
.	TRBV7-9	TRBJ1-6	.	TGTGCCAGCAGCTTAGACTTAGGGTATAATTCACCCCTCCACTTT	CASSLDLGYNSPLHF
many	TRBV5-1	TRBJ2-7	.	TGCGCCAGCAACCCGGGACAAGGGAACGAGCAGTACTTC	CASNPGQGNEQYF
many	TRBV15	TRBJ2-1	TRBD2	TGTGCCACCAGCAGCCGACTAGCCCTCTCCTACAATGAGCAGTTCTTC	CATSSRLALSYNEQFF
.	TRBV20-1	TRBJ2-7	TRBD1	TGCAGTGCACCAATGGGGGGGACAGGGATCGAGCAGTACTTC	CSAPMGGTGIEQYF
.	TRBV7-2	TRBJ2-1	TRBD2	TGTGCCAGCAGCCGCCCCGGGGGGAATGAGCAGTTCTTC	CASSRPGGNEQFF
many	TRBV9	TRBJ2-5	TRBD2	TGTGCCAGCAGCGTAGCTACTAGCGGGAGTTTAGAGACCCAGTACTTC	CASSVATSGSLETQYF
.	TRBV20-1	TRBJ1-1	.	TGCAGTGCTATCAAGAACACTGAAGCTTTCTTT	CSAIKNTEAFF
.	TRBV15	TRBJ2-7	.	TGTGCCACCAGCAGAGTGGTCGGAAGCGGCTCCTACGAGCAGTACTTC	CATSRVVGSGSYEQYF
.	TRBV4-2	TRBJ2-2	TRBD1	TGTGCCAGCAGCCAAGATCGACAGGGAAGTAAATCCGGGGAGCTGTTTTTT	CASSQDRQGSKSGELFF
few	TRBV6-6	TRBJ2-2	.	TGTGCCAGCTCACATTCCGGGACATTCACCGGGGAGCTGTTTTTT	CASSHSGTFTGELFF
.	TRBV10-2	TRBJ2-2	TRBD1	TGCGCCAGCAGTGACCGGGCTGGGACAGGGTTGACCGGGGAGCTGTTTTTT	CASSDRAGTGLTGELFF
.	TRBV20-1	TRBJ2-1	.	TGCAGTGCTAGGGACAGACTCTCCTACAATGAGCAGTTCTTC	CSARDRLSYNEQFF
.	TRBV19	TRBJ2-7	.	TGTGCCAGTAGCTTCACAGGTCTCGAGCAGTACTTC	CASSFTGLEQYF
.	TRBV19	TRBJ2-5	.	TGCTCCAGCCGCAAAGCGTTTCAAGAGACCCAGTACTTC	CSSRKAFQETQYF
.	TRBV7-2	TRBJ2-1	TRBD1	TGTGCCAGCAGAGCCGGGACAGGGGGGGGTGAGCAGTTCTTC	CASRAGTGGGEQFF
once	TRBV4-1	TRBJ1-4	.	TGCGCCAGCAGCCAAGTTTTAGGGGGTAATGAAAAACTGTTTTTT	CASSQVLGGNEKLFF
many	TRBV2	TRBJ2-2	TRBD2	TGTGCCAGCAGTGAGAGCCTTCTAGCGGGAGGGCTCACCGGGGAGCTGTTTTTT	CASSESLLAGGLTGELFF
.	TRBV11-2	TRBJ2-3	TRBD2	TGTGCCAGCAGCTTGGACGGACTAGCGGGCCGAACGGATACGCAGTATTTT	CASSLDGLAGRTDTQYF
.	TRBV24-1	TRBJ2-1	TRBD1	TGTGCCACCAGTGATGGATGGGACAGGGGGCATATGGGCAATGAGCAGTTCTTC	CATSDGWDRGHMGNEQFF
.	TRBV20-1	TRBJ2-5	.	TGCGGTGCTAGAGTCCAGGTCCAGACCCAGTACTTC	CGARVQVQTQYF
.	TRBV29-1	TRBJ2-7	.	TGCAGCCCATCACGCGGACAGCCGGGCCACGAGCAGTACTTC	CSPSRGQPGHEQYF
.	TRBV7-8	TRBJ1-1	TRBD1	TGTGCCAGCAGCTTACCATACTCTGGACAGGGCGGTACTGAAGCTTTCTTT	CASSLPYSGQGGTEAFF
many	TRBV7-7	TRBJ2-1	TRBD2	TGTGCCAGCAGCCCCGGGACTAGCCACAATGAGCAGTTCTTC	CASSPGTSHNEQFF
.	TRBV25-1	TRBJ1-2	.	TGTGCCTGGAGTGTACCTGGGGGCGCTCACGGCTACACCTTC	CAWSVPGGAHGYTF
.	TRBV6-5	TRBJ1-6	.	TGTGCCAGCAGTTACGGGGCAGGAGGTAATTCACCCCTCCACTTT	CASSYGAGGNSPLHF
.	TRBV15	TRBJ2-7	.	TGTGCCACCAGCAGAGCTTTAGGGGCAGCCCCTTTTTTCGAGCAGTACTTC	CATSRALGAAPFFEQYF
.	TRBV25-1	TRBJ2-7	TRBD2	TGTGCCGAACTAGCGGGAGTCAAGCAGTACTTC	CAELAGVKQYF